The clone carrying this T cell receptor (beta chain) showed up many times. No antigen is known for it. TCRdb reprocessed the reads via MiXCR and lists one record per CDR3 protein. This sample yields roughly 45,000 distinct CDR3 sequences, of which roughly 22% are seen a single time; approximately 17% belongs to the top ten. This specimen comes from a study of T cell repertoires in cytomegalovirus infection. About the research overall: A matching HLA type, together with CMV infection, was signaled by public TCR beta signatures. Study-wide results and caveats: CMV carriers with the relevant HLA were identified by cumulative public TCR beta family frequency. HLA-C-restricted CMV clonotypes gave the most frequent clonotype in two of eight donors.

V was pared by 3 bases and J by 6 bases, with 12 bases between. This CDR3 contains 13 residues. CDR1 is MGHRA, CDR2 YSYEKL, per germline. This rearrangement joins TRBV4-1 to TRBJ2-7; tentatively, D is TRBD2 (5 bases). This clonotype was obtained from a human donor in good health (CMV status not recorded). Some clones in this sample may be carry-over from other donors' samples. The material sequenced was PBMCs, sequenced either directly or after in vitro stimulation (not recorded which). CDR3 region: CASSHRKGSEQYF. DNA for the CDR3: TGCGCCAGCAGCCACAGAAAAGGGAGCGAGCAGTACTTC.